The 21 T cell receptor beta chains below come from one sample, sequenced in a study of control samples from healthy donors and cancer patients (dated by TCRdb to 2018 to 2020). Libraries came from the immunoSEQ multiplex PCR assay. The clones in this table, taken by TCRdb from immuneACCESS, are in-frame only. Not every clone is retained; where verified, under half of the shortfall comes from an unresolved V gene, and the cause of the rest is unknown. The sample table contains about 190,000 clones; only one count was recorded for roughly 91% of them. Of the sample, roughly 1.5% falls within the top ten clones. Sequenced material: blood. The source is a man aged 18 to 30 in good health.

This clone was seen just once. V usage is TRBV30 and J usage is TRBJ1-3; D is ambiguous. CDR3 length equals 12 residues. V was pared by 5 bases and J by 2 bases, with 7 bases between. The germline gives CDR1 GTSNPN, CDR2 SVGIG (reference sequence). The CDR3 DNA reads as TGTGCCTGGGGAAATACTGGAAACACCATATATTTT. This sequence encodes CAWGNTGNTIYF.

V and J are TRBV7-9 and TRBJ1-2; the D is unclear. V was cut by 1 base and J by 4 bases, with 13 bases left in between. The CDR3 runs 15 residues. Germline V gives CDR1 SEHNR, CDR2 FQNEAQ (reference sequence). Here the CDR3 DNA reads TGTGCCAGCAGCTTAGTGGACCAGCCCCGCTATGGCTACACCTTC. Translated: CASSLVDQPRYGYTF.

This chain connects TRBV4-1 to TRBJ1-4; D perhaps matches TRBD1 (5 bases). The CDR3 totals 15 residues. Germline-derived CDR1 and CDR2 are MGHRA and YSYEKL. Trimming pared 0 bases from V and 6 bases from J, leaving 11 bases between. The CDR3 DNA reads TGCGCCAGCAGCCAAGAACCAGGGATGTATGAAAAACTGTTTTTT. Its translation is CASSQEPGMYEKLFF.

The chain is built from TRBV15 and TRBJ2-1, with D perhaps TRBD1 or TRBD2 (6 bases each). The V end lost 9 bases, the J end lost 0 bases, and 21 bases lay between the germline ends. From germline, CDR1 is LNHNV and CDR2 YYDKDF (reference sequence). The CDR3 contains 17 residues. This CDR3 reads CATSRGGPESSYNEQFF. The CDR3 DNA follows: TGTGCCACAAGCCGTGGGGGGCCTGAAAGCTCCTACAATGAGCAGTTCTTC. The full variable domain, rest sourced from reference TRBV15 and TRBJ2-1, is DAMVIQNPRYQVTQFGKPVTLSCSQTLNHNVMYWYQQKSSQAPKLLFHYYDKDFNNEADTPDNFQSRRPNTSFCFLDIRSPGLGDTAMYLCATSRGGPESSYNEQFFGPGTRLTVL.

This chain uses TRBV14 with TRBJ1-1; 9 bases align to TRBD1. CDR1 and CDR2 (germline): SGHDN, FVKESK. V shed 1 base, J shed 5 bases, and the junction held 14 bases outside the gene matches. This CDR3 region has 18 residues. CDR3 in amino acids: CASSQGRGVGQGRTEAFF. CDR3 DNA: TGTGCCAGCAGCCAAGGAAGGGGGGTGGGACAGGGAAGGACTGAAGCTTTCTTT.

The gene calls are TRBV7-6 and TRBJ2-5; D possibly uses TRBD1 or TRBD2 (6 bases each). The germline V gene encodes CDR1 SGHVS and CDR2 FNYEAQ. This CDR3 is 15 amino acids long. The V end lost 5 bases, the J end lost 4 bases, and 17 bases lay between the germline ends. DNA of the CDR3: TGTGCCAGCAGCCTGGGGGGCCAGGGGCGAGAGACCCAGTACTTC. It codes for CASSLGGQGRETQYF. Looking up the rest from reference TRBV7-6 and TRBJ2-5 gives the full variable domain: GAGVSQSPRYKVTKRGQDVALRCDPISGHVSLYWYRQALGQGPEFLTYFNYEAQQDKSGLPNDRFSAERPEGSISTLTIQRTEQRDSAMYRCASSLGGQGRETQYFGPGTRLLVL.

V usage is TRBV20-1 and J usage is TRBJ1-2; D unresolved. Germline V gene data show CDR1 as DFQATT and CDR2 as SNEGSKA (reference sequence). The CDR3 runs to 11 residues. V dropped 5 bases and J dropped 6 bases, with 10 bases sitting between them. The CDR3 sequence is CSARIRNGYTF. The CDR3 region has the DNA TGCAGTGCTCGAATTAGGAATGGCTACACCTTC.

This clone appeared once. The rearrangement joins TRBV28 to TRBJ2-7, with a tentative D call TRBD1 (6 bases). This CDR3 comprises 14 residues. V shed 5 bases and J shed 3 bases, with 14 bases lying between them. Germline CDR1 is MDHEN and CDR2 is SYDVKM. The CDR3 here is CASSPRDKNYEQYF. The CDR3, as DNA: TGTGCCAGCAGTCCGAGGGACAAGAACTACGAGCAGTACTTC.

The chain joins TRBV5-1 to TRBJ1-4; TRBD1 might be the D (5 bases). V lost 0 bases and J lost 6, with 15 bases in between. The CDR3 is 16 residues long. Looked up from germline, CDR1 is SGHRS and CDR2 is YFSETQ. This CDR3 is CASSLALAGGDEKLFF. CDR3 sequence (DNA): TGCGCCAGCAGCTTGGCCCTGGCGGGGGGGGATGAAAAACTGTTTTTT.

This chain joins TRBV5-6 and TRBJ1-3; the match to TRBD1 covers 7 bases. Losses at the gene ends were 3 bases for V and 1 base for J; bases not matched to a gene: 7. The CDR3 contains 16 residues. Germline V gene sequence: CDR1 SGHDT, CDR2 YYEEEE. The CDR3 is CASSWRTGHSGNTIYF. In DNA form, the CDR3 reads TGTGCCAGCAGCTGGAGGACAGGTCATTCTGGAAACACCATATATTTT.

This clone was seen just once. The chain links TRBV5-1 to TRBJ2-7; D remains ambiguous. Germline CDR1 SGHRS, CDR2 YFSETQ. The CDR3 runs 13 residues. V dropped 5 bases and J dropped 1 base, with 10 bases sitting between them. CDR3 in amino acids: CASRFTDSYEQYF. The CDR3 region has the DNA TGCGCCAGCAGATTCACAGATTCCTACGAGCAGTACTTC.

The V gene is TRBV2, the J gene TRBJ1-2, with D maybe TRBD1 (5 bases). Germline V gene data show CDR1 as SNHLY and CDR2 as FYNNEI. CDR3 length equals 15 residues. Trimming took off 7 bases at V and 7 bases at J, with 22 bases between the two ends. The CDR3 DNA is TGTGCCAGCATCGAAAACGGAGATGGTGGGGCTGGCTACACCTTC. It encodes CASIENGDGGAGYTF.

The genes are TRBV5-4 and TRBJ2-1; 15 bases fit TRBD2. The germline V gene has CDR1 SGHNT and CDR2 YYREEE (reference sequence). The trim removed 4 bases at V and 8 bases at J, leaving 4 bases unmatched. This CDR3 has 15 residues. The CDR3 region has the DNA TGTGCCAGCAGCATAGGACTAGCGGGGGGGGATGAGCAGTTCTTC. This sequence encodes CASSIGLAGGDEQFF.

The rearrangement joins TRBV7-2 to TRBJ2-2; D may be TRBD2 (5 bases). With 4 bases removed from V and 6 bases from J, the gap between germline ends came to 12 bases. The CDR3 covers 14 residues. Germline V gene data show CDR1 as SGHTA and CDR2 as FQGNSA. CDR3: CASSWKKAAGELFF. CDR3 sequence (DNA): TGTGCCAGCAGCTGGAAGAAAGCGGCCGGGGAGCTGTTTTTT.

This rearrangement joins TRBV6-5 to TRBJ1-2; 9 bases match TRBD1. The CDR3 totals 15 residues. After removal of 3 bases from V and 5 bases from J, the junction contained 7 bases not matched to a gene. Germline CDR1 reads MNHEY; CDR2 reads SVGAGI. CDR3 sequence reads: CASSYGQGQGYGYTF. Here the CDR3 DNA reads TGTGCCAGCAGTTATGGACAGGGGCAAGGGTATGGCTACACCTTC.

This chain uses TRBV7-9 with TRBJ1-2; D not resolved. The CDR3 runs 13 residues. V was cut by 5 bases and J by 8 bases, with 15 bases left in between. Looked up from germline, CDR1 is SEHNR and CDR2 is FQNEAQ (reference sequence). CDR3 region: CASSPVEGKGYTF. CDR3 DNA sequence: TGTGCCAGCAGCCCGGTTGAGGGAAAGGGCTACACCTTC.

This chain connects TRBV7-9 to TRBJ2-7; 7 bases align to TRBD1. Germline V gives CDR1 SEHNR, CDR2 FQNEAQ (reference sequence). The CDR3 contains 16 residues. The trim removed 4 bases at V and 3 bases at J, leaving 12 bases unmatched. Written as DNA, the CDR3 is TGTGCCAGCAGCTCCAGCTCGACAGGGAAAGTCTACGAGCAGTACTTC. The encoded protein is CASSSSSTGKVYEQYF.

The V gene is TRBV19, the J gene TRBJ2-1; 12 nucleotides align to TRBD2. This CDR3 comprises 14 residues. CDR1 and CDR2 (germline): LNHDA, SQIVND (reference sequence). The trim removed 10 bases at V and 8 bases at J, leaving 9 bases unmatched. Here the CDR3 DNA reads TGTGCCACCCGGACTAGCGGGGTCGGGGATGAGCAGTTCTTC. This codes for CATRTSGVGDEQFF.

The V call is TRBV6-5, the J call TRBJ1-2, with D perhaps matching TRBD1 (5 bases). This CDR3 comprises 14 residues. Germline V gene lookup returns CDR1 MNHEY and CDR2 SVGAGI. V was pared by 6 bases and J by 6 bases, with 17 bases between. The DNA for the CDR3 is TGTGCCAGCAGCCCCGATGGGGGAACCCATGGCTACACCTTC. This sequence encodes CASSPDGGTHGYTF.

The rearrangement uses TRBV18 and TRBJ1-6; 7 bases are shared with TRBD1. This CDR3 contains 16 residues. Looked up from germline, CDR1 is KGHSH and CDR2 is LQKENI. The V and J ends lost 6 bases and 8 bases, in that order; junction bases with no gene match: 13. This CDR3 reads CASSLSTGDLDSPLHF. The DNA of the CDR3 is TGTGCCAGCTCGCTCAGTACAGGGGATCTTGATTCACCCCTCCACTTT.

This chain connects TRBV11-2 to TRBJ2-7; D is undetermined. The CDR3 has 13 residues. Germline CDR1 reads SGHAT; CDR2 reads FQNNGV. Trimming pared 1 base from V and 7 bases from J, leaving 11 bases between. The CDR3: CASSLGSLGEQYF. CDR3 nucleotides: TGTGCCAGCAGCTTAGGATCCCTTGGAGAGCAGTACTTC.